These 21 T cell receptor beta chains were all obtained from the same sample, sequenced in a study of PD-1 blockade in classical Hodgkin lymphoma. Libraries were prepared by immunoSEQ multiplex PCR; TCRdb keeps only in-frame clonotypes and omits some of them. The table has fewer than 25,000 clones, 74% seen once. Brentuximab vedotin exposure varied among the patients, all of whom had relapsed after autologous stem cell transplantation. This material consisted of peripheral blood mononuclear cells (PBMCs), taken at baseline. The source is a human donor with classical Hodgkin lymphoma.

This clone occurred once. The chain uses TRBV15 and TRBJ1-5; possibly TRBD1 for D (5 bases). Trimming left V 9 bases short and J 4 bases short, with 19 bases between. The CDR3 totals 15 residues. Germline V CDR1 and CDR2: LNHNV, YYDKDF (reference sequence). The DNA of the CDR3 is TGTGCCACAGGGGCCATGGACCGACCGAATCAGCCCCAGCATTTT. Its protein product is CATGAMDRPNQPQHF.

The genes are TRBV5-6 and TRBJ2-1; the D is unclear. Germline loops: CDR1 SGHDT, CDR2 YYEEEE. The length of the CDR3 is 16 residues. The V gene lost 0 bases and the J gene lost 0 bases, with 10 bases spanning the gap. In DNA, the CDR3 is TGTGCCAGCAGCTTGGGACTGAAAAGCTCCTACAATGAGCAGTTCTTC. Its protein is CASSLGLKSSYNEQFF. Supplemented by reference TRBV5-6 and TRBJ2-1, the full variable domain reads DAGVTQSPTHLIKTRGQQVTLRCSPKSGHDTVSWYQQALGQGPQFIFQYYEEEERQRGNFPDRFSGHQFPNYSSELNVNALLLGDSALYLCASSLGLKSSYNEQFFGPGTRLTVL.

A few counts support this clone. The chain uses TRBV6-6 and TRBJ1-5, with a possible D match to TRBD1 (5 bases). The germline gives CDR1 MNHNY, CDR2 SVGAGI (reference sequence). There are 13 residues in the CDR3. V lost 0 bases and J 8 bases, leaving 8 bases between the germline ends. In DNA form, the CDR3 reads TGTGCCAGCAGTTACTCGACGGGGGAGCCCCAGCATTTT. Translation: CASSYSTGEPQHF.

The V and J genes are TRBV29-1 and TRBJ2-1, with D tentatively TRBD2 (6 bases). V dropped 4 bases and J dropped 2 bases, with 12 bases sitting between them. CDR1 is SQVTM, CDR2 ANQGSEA, per germline. CDR3 size: 14 residues. Written as DNA, the CDR3 is TGCAGCGTTGCCGGGACTCTGGCCTACAATGAGCAGTTCTTC. Protein: CSVAGTLAYNEQFF.

The chain is built from TRBV7-2 and TRBJ2-1; unclear D gene. The CDR3 is 16 residues long. The V gene's germline CDR1 is SGHTA and CDR2 FQGNSA. Trimming removed 0 bases at V and 0 bases at J, with 9 bases between. The CDR3 loop is CASSLAATYSYNEQFF. As DNA, the CDR3 is TGTGCCAGCAGCTTAGCGGCGACTTACTCCTACAATGAGCAGTTCTTC.

J is TRBJ1-1 and V is TRBV6-6; 8 bases are shared with TRBD1. The germline V gene has CDR1 MNHNY and CDR2 SVGAGI (reference sequence). Unmatched junction bases numbered 3, after V lost 2 bases and J lost 1 base. The CDR3 runs 15 residues. CDR3 nucleotide sequence: TGTGCCAGCAGTTACGGGGACAGGACGAACACTGAAGCTTTCTTT. Protein: CASSYGDRTNTEAFF.

In this sample, this clone is medium-sized. CDR3 sequence (DNA): TGTGCCAGCAGCCTACCAAACGGGGAAAACATTCAGTACTTC. Translating gives CASSLPNGENIQYF. The chain recombines TRBV5-4 with TRBJ2-4, with D tentatively TRBD2 (5 bases). CDR1 is SGHNT and CDR2 is YYREEE in the germline V gene (reference sequence). V lost 4 bases and J 5 bases, leaving 13 bases between the germline ends. The CDR3 is 14 residues long. The full variable domain, in which reference TRBV5-4 and TRBJ2-4 provide the parts outside the CDR3, is ETGVTQSPTHLIKTRGQQVTLRCSSQSGHNTVSWYQQALGQGPQFIFQYYREEENGRGNFPPRFSGLQFPNYSSELNVNALELDDSALYLCASSLPNGENIQYFGAGTRLSVL.

This chain joins TRBV7-8 and TRBJ2-1; TRBD1 matches at 8 bases. The V and J ends lost 7 bases and 3 bases, in that order; junction bases with no gene match: 8. CDR1 and CDR2 from the germline V gene are SGHVS and FQNEAQ. This CDR3 has 15 amino acids. The CDR3 bases are TGTGCCAGCACCAACGGACAGGGCATCTACAATGAGCAGTTCTTC. Residues: CASTNGQGIYNEQFF.

The genes are TRBV4-3 and TRBJ1-1, with a tentative D call TRBD1 (5 bases). V lost 0 bases and J lost 3, with 11 bases in between. This CDR3 comprises 15 residues. CDR1 LGHNA and CDR2 YSLEER come from the germline V gene. This CDR3 is CASSQDMGEDTEAFF. As DNA, the CDR3 is TGCGCCAGCAGCCAAGATATGGGGGAAGACACTGAAGCTTTCTTT.

The chain joins TRBV5-5 to TRBJ1-3, with D uncertain. The germline V gene has CDR1 SGHKS and CDR2 YYEKEE (reference sequence). The CDR3 length is 15 residues. Trimming took 5 bases from V and 0 from J, leaving 12 bases between them. CDR3 sequence reads: CASSSEIISGNTIYF. CDR3 in DNA: TGTGCCAGCAGTTCGGAGATAATCTCTGGAAACACCATATATTTT.

The chain employs TRBV5-1 and TRBJ1-6; D may be TRBD1 (5 bases). V shed 5 bases and J shed 6 bases, with 15 bases lying between them. From germline, CDR1 is SGHRS and CDR2 YFSETQ. The CDR3 runs to 15 residues. The CDR3 sequence is CASRGTGPLNSPLHF. CDR3 nucleotide sequence: TGCGCCAGCAGGGGAACAGGACCTCTTAATTCACCCCTCCACTTT.

There are a few counts of this clone. The V and J genes are TRBV4-1 and TRBJ1-2; a weak D match, TRBD1 (5 bases). This CDR3 spans 15 amino acids. The germline CDR1 and CDR2 sequences are MGHRA and YSYEKL. Trimming stripped 8 bases from V and 0 bases from J, with 16 bases between. CDR3 in amino acids: CASSPVRGANYGYTF. CDR3 DNA sequence: TGCGCCAGCTCCCCCGTGAGGGGAGCTAACTATGGCTACACCTTC.

This rearrangement joins TRBV7-8 to TRBJ2-2, with 8 bases matching TRBD1. Germline CDR1 is SGHVS and CDR2 is FQNEAQ. The CDR3 length is 14 residues. The J segment lost 2 bases and the V segment lost 6 bases, leaving 2 bases of the junction unmatched. The CDR3 DNA follows: TGTGCCAGCAGAGGACAGGGAAACACCGGGGAGCTGTTTTTT. Translated: CASRGQGNTGELFF.

The genes are TRBV7-8 and TRBJ1-4; D ambiguous. This CDR3 region has 16 residues. Germline V lookup: CDR1 SGHVS, CDR2 FQNEAQ. The V end was cut by 4 bases, the J end by 0 bases, with 12 bases between. In DNA form, the CDR3 reads TGTGCCAGCAGCTCCCATTACGGAGCAACTAATGAAAAACTGTTTTTT. This encodes CASSSHYGATNEKLFF.

The chain joins TRBV10-3 to TRBJ2-1; 11 bases align to TRBD1. The CDR3 sequence is 16 residues long. Trimming removed 0 bases from V and 6 bases from J; junction bases left unmatched: 4. CDR1 is ENHRY, CDR2 SYGVKD, per germline. CDR3 region: CAISESGGQGGNEQFF. In DNA form, the CDR3 reads TGTGCCATCAGTGAGTCAGGGGGACAGGGGGGCAATGAGCAGTTCTTC.

This chain links TRBV5-4 with TRBJ1-1; D perhaps matches TRBD1 (5 bases). The CDR3 has 13 residues. With 3 bases removed from V and 0 bases from J, the gap between germline ends came to 6 bases. Per the germline V gene, CDR1 is SGHNT and CDR2 is YYREEE (reference sequence). CDR3 nucleotide sequence: TGTGCCAGCAGCTCCAGGGTGAACACTGAAGCTTTCTTT. Its translation: CASSSRVNTEAFF.

The chain recombines TRBV12-5 with TRBJ1-2; possibly TRBD1 for D (6 bases). CDR1 and CDR2 from the germline V gene are LGHNT and FRNRAP. V lost 0 bases and J lost 0, with 14 bases in between. The CDR3 is made up of 17 amino acids. The CDR3 loop reads CASGLVPGDLANYGYTF. The DNA for the CDR3 is TGTGCTAGTGGTTTGGTACCAGGGGACTTAGCTAACTATGGCTACACCTTC.

The V call is TRBV7-3, the J call TRBJ2-1; 9 bases are shared with TRBD2. Germline CDR1 is SGHTA and CDR2 is FQGTGA. With V trimmed by 5 bases and J by 15 bases, 11 bases remained unmatched. CDR3 length: 13 residues. The DNA for the CDR3 is TGTGCCAGCAGCATCACCCCTAGCGGGGTGCCGTTCTTC. Amino acid sequence: CASSITPSGVPFF.

The chain couples TRBV25-1 to TRBJ1-1; TRBD1 matches at 7 bases. Trimming took 1 base from V and 5 from J; bases not matched to a gene: 7. Germline values: CDR1 MGHDK, CDR2 SYGVNS. The CDR3 contains 15 residues. The CDR3 is CASSESGTVGTEAFF. The CDR3 nucleotides read TGTGCCAGCAGTGAATCCGGGACAGTGGGGACTGAAGCTTTCTTT.

J is TRBJ1-3 and V is TRBV5-4, with D perhaps TRBD1 (6 bases). This CDR3 comprises 15 residues. Germline V lookup: CDR1 SGHNT, CDR2 YYREEE (reference sequence). Trimming cost V 2 bases and J 3 bases, with 12 bases left between them. DNA for the CDR3: TGTGCCAGCAGCTTCGCGGGGGCACGTGGAAACACCATATATTTT. Residues: CASSFAGARGNTIYF.

The CDR3 region has the DNA TGCAGCGTTCGGCACAGCTCCTACGAGCAGTACTTC. Translation: CSVRHSSYEQYF. This chain connects TRBV29-1 to TRBJ2-7; D is unresolved. The CDR3 extends over 12 amino acids. Trimming removed 5 bases from V and 0 bases from J, with 8 bases in between. The germline V gene has CDR1 SQVTM and CDR2 ANQGSEA.